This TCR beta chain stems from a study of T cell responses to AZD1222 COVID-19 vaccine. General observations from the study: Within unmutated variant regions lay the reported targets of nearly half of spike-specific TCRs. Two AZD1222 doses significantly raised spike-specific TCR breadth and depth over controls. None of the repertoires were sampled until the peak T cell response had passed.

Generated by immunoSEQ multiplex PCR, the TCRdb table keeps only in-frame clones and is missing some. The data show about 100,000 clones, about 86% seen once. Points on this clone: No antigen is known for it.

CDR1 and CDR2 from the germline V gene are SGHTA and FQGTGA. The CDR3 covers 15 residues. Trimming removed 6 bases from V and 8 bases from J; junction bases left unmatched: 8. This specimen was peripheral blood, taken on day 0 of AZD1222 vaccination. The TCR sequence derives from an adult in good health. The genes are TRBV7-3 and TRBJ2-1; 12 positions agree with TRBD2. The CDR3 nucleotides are TGTGCCAGCAGTTTGACTAGCGGGAGAATCTATGAGCAGTTCTTC. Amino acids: CASSLTSGRIYEQFF.